The rows below give T cell receptor beta chains drawn from one sample of a study of blood T cells in healthy people across ages. Each CDR3 protein is one row after TCRdb ran MiXCR on the 5' RACE reads. The profile covers hundreds of thousands of distinct CDR3 sequences, with around 50% appearing a single time and roughly 14% taken by the ten largest. Sequencing used blood. These receptors were taken from an elderly woman in good health. Both conserved end residues are part of each CDR3.

j_gene	v_gene	CDR3aa
TRBJ1-2	TRBV6-5	CASRPLAGTGDYGYTF
TRBJ2-7	TRBV4-1	CASSRSQGPEQYF
TRBJ1-1	TRBV12-3/TRBV12-4	CASTVGAMNTEAFF
TRBJ2-7	TRBV10-3	CAISESVSHYEQYF
TRBJ2-2	TRBV10-3	CTISAQRTSPGELFF
.	TRBV5-6	CASSLGGGKHYEQYF
TRBJ2-4	TRBV6-2/TRBV6-3	CASSYRGALRIDIQYF
TRBJ1-4	TRBV27	CASSPISTLRSLTNEKLFF
TRBJ2-3	TRBV12-3/TRBV12-4	CASVSWREEQYF
TRBJ2-2	TRBV5-1	CASSFGQLNSGELFF
TRBJ1-1	TRBV5-1	CASSFWGSTEAFF
TRBJ1-1	TRBV18	CASSPPGAGTEAFF
TRBJ2-1	TRBV18	CASSPLLPSYNEQFF
TRBJ1-2	TRBV9	CASKNSTGPNYGYTF
.	TRBV6-6	CASSPGLPGTQYF
TRBJ2-1	TRBV4-2	CANSSSNTGTSGLFF
TRBJ2-3	TRBV5-1	CASSARPLTGTDTQYF
TRBJ2-5	TRBV29-1	CSVGGQPQETQYF
TRBJ2-1	TRBV28	CASSFLGFFSYNEQFF
TRBJ1-4	TRBV6-6	CASSYHDRGDNEKLFF
TRBJ2-3	TRBV25-1	CASSPKATDTQYF
TRBJ2-7	TRBV12-3/TRBV12-4	CASSLELTSGRYEQYF
TRBJ2-7	TRBV20-1	CSARPHGSYEQYF
TRBJ2-5	TRBV4-3	CASSQDRVRETQYF
TRBJ1-4	TRBV30	CAWSAGRNNEKLFF
TRBJ1-5	TRBV20-1	CSASRSGQPQHF